A single sample gave rise to the 18 T cell receptor beta chains below, sequenced in a study of T-cell reconstitution after alpha-beta-depleted transplantation in children. Molecular barcoding with unique molecular identifiers was used for the TCRbeta library. TCRdb independently ran MiXCR on the PCR reads; one entry per CDR3 protein. The table includes approximately 640,000 distinct CDR3 sequences, 16% detected once. Sequences were derived from PBMCs from the stem cell graft donor, sampled from the stem cell graft. These receptors originate from a human donor who donated a stem cell graft to a child with acute myeloid leukemia.

This clonotype was observed at least ten times. V and J are TRBV7-2 and TRBJ2-1; 14 bases match TRBD2. CDR1 SGHTA and CDR2 FQGNSA come from the germline V gene. CDR3 length: 16 residues. The trim removed 2 bases at V and 7 bases at J, leaving 4 bases unmatched. The CDR3 sequence: CASSLRTSGGRNEQFF. The CDR3 DNA is TGTGCCAGCAGCTTAAGGACTAGCGGGGGGAGGAATGAGCAGTTCTTC.

A few counts support this clonotype. The V and J genes are TRBV7-3 and TRBJ2-3; TRBD2 matches 10 bases. The germline gives CDR1 SGHTA, CDR2 FQGTGA. The CDR3 consists of 16 residues. V lost 5 bases and J lost 5; bases outside the gene matches: 10. This CDR3 reads CASSPRLGLAVDTQYF. As DNA, the CDR3 is TGTGCCAGCAGCCCCCGGTTAGGACTAGCGGTAGATACGCAGTATTTT. Full variable domain (missing parts from reference TRBV7-3 and TRBJ2-3): GAGVSQTPSNKVTEKGKYVELRCDPISGHTALYWYRQSLGQGPEFLIYFQGTGAADDSGLPNDRFFAVRPEGSVSTLKIQRTERGDSAVYLCASSPRLGLAVDTQYFGPGTRLTVL.

The chain carries TRBV5-1 and TRBJ2-2, with 8 bases fitting TRBD1. The CDR3 is 13 residues long. Germline loops: CDR1 SGHRS, CDR2 YFSETQ. Unmatched junction bases numbered 1, after V lost 5 bases and J lost 4 bases. This CDR3 reads CASRQGGTGELFF. The CDR3 DNA follows: TGCGCCAGCAGACAGGGGGGCACCGGGGAGCTGTTTTTT.

This clonotype has more than one count but fewer than ten. The chain is built from TRBV7-2 and TRBJ2-2; 10 bases are a match to TRBD2. Per the germline V gene, CDR1 is SGHTA and CDR2 is FQGNSA. The V gene end was trimmed by 6 bases and the J gene end by 2 bases; junction bases not matched to a gene: 9. This CDR3 contains 17 residues. The CDR3 DNA reads as TGTGCCAGCAGGCCCCTTAGCGGGGGGACTAACACCGGGGAGCTGTTTTTT. This codes for CASRPLSGGTNTGELFF.

The chain is built from TRBV11-2 and TRBJ2-3; TRBD1 or TRBD2 may be the D gene (5 bases each). The CDR3 loop spans 15 amino acids. Between the trimmed V and J ends, which lost 1 base and 1 base, there was a span of 9 bases. CDR1 is SGHAT and CDR2 is FQNNGV in the germline V gene. The chain's CDR3 is CASSLGGDGTDTQYF. The CDR3 DNA reads as TGTGCCAGCAGCTTAGGAGGGGATGGCACAGATACGCAGTATTTT.

This clonotype has at least ten counts. This chain uses TRBV5-1 with TRBJ2-3; D is unclear. The CDR3 has 14 amino acids. V lost 1 base, J lost 5 bases, and 11 bases lay in between. The germline V gene has CDR1 SGHRS and CDR2 YFSETQ. The CDR3 reads CASSLRYAGDTQYF. In DNA form, the CDR3 reads TGCGCCAGCAGCTTGCGATACGCCGGAGATACGCAGTATTTT.

This clonotype was counted a few times. This rearrangement joins TRBV20-1 to TRBJ2-7; 10 positions agree with TRBD2. V shed 6 bases, J shed 0 bases, and the junction held 8 bases outside the gene matches. Germline loops: CDR1 DFQATT, CDR2 SNEGSKA (reference sequence). The CDR3 covers 15 residues. For the CDR3, the DNA is TGCAGTGCCATATCACTAGCGGGGAGCTCCTACGAGCAGTACGTC. Translated: CSAISLAGSSYEQYV.

As to this clonotype: Possible read error: a much larger clone is one base away. This sequence joins TRBV20-1 and TRBJ2-1; D is unresolved. The CDR3 extends over 14 amino acids. Looked up from germline, CDR1 is DFQATT and CDR2 is SNEGSKA (reference sequence). CDR3 sequence (DNA): TGCAGTGCTAGGGGTTCGTACTCCTACAATGATCAGTTCTTC. Protein: CSARGSYSYNDQFF.

The chain has TRBV24-1 and TRBJ2-1; 11 nucleotides line up with TRBD2. CDR1 is KGHDR and CDR2 is SFDVKD in the germline V gene. Trimming took 1 base from V and 10 from J; bases not matched to a gene: 11. The CDR3 has 17 amino acids. Here the CDR3 reads CATSDFDLGLAGGEQFF. CDR3 bases: TGTGCCACCAGTGATTTTGATCTCGGTCTAGCGGGGGGCGAGCAGTTCTTC.

The gene calls are TRBV5-1 and TRBJ2-3; 7 bases line up with TRBD2. CDR1 is SGHRS and CDR2 is YFSETQ in the germline V gene. The CDR3 runs to 15 residues. The J segment lost 3 bases and the V segment lost 2 bases, leaving 6 bases of the junction unmatched. CDR3 protein: CASSFGGEGTDTQYF. The CDR3 DNA reads as TGCGCCAGCAGCTTCGGCGGGGAGGGGACAGATACGCAGTATTTT.

This clonotype was seen at least ten times. This sequence joins TRBV7-2 and TRBJ2-7; TRBD2 matches at 11 bases. The trim removed 1 base at V and 5 bases at J, leaving 4 bases unmatched. The germline CDR1 and CDR2 sequences are SGHTA and FQGNSA. The CDR3 totals 15 residues. The chain's CDR3 is CASSLGGSGGDEQYF. CDR3 coding DNA: TGTGCCAGCAGCTTAGGTGGTAGCGGGGGGGACGAGCAGTACTTC.

The rearrangement joins TRBV20-1 to TRBJ2-5, with TRBD2 matching over 16 bases. Trimming at V came to 5 bases and at J to 2 bases, leaving 11 bases not matched to a gene. Per germline, CDR1 DFQATT and CDR2 SNEGSKA (reference sequence). The CDR3 consists of 18 residues. The CDR3: CSALGTSGGALGQETQYF. The CDR3 DNA reads as TGCAGTGCTCTCGGGACTAGCGGGGGGGCCTTAGGGCAAGAGACCCAGTACTTC.

There are many counts of this clonotype. The genes are TRBV7-6 and TRBJ2-7; TRBD1 aligns across 7 bases. Germline V gives CDR1 SGHVS, CDR2 FNYEAQ. This CDR3 has 14 residues. With V trimmed by 5 bases and J by 1 base, 5 bases remained unmatched. The CDR3 coding sequence is TGTGCCAGCAGCCAGGGACAGTCTTCCTACGAGCAGTACTTC. Protein sequence: CASSQGQSSYEQYF.

This chain links TRBV5-6 with TRBJ2-3; D is perhaps TRBD2 (6 bases). The CDR3 totals 15 residues. Trimming cost V 4 bases and J 1 base, with 13 bases left between them. Germline V lookup: CDR1 SGHDT, CDR2 YYEEEE. The CDR3 DNA reads TGTGCCAGCAGCCCTAGCGTTGATCGCACAGATACGCAGTATTTT. It translates to CASSPSVDRTDTQYF. The full variable domain, its missing parts supplied by reference TRBV5-6 and TRBJ2-3, is DAGVTQSPTHLIKTRGQQVTLRCSPKSGHDTVSWYQQALGQGPQFIFQYYEEEERQRGNFPDRFSGHQFPNYSSELNVNALLLGDSALYLCASSPSVDRTDTQYFGPGTRLTVL.

This clonotype appeared many times. V and J are TRBV10-3 and TRBJ1-1; the D is unclear. This CDR3 is 13 amino acids long. From germline, CDR1 is ENHRY and CDR2 SYGVKD. The V end lost 6 bases, the J end lost 4 bases, and 12 bases lay between the germline ends. Here the CDR3 DNA reads TGTGCCATCAGCCCAACGTGGGGCACTGAAGCTTTCTTT. Amino acids: CAISPTWGTEAFF.

This clonotype was found many times. V usage is TRBV20-1 and J usage is TRBJ2-3; D not resolved. This CDR3 contains 13 residues. V lost 6 bases and J 6 bases, leaving 16 bases between the germline ends. In germline, CDR1 is DFQATT, CDR2 SNEGSKA (reference sequence). The CDR3 DNA follows: TGCAGTGCCCGAAGGCAGGCGGTGGATACGCAGTATTTT. This encodes CSARRQAVDTQYF.

Remarks on this clonotype: A much larger clone lies a single base off, so this may be a read error. CDR3 protein: CAISDNSGAIWNEQFF. The DNA of the CDR3 is TGTGCCATCAGTGATAATAGTGGGGCGATATGGAATGAGCAGTTCTTC. The chain recombines TRBV10-3 with TRBJ2-1, with D perhaps matching TRBD1 (5 bases). V shed 3 bases and J shed 7 bases, with 19 bases lying between them. The CDR3 has 16 amino acids. The germline gives CDR1 ENHRY, CDR2 SYGVKD.

At least ten counts were recorded for this clonotype. The rearrangement links TRBV25-1 to TRBJ2-5; D ambiguous. CDR1 MGHDK and CDR2 SYGVNS come from the germline V gene. V lost 3 bases and J 2 bases, leaving 10 bases between the germline ends. This CDR3 contains 14 residues. This CDR3 reads CASSDSVSQETQYF. CDR3 in DNA: TGTGCCAGCAGTGATTCGGTCAGTCAAGAGACCCAGTACTTC.